Listed below are T cell receptor beta chains from one sample, sequenced in a study of somatic mutations in cytotoxic T cells in rheumatoid arthritis. Method: immunoSEQ multiplex PCR; TCRdb's copy keeps in-frame clones and lacks some. The sample lists 8,500 to 13,000 clones, approximately 71% occurring once. Sequencing used CD8+ T cells sorted from blood. The origin of the receptors is an adult with rheumatoid arthritis. Both conserved end residues are part of each CDR3. The D gene is left open where the match is weak. Part of the rows lack a size; the others show once, few, many or a class for expanded clones.

NA,TRBV7-2,TRBJ2-2,TRBD2,CASSISSGNTGELFF,TGTGCCAGCAGCATATCTAGCGGAAACACCGGGGAGCTGTTTTTT
NA,TRBV11-2,TRBJ1-6,NA,CASSSSSGRGNFALHF,TGTGCCAGCAGCTCGAGTAGCGGCAGGGGCAATTTTGCCCTCCACTTT
NA,TRBV7-8,TRBJ1-4,NA,CASSLAPGGAGEKLFF,TGTGCCAGCAGCTTAGCGCCCGGGGGCGCAGGTGAAAAACTGTTTTTT
NA,TRBV20-1,TRBJ1-1,NA,CRRADTEAFF,TGCAGGAGGGCGGACACTGAAGCTTTCTTT
NA,TRBV9,TRBJ1-3,TRBD1,CASSVADRHSGNTIYF,TGTGCCAGCAGCGTAGCGGACAGGCACTCTGGAAACACCATATATTTT
NA,TRBV4-1,TRBJ1-1,NA,CASSRAGGSEAFF,TGCGCCAGCAGCCGGGCGGGGGGTTCTGAAGCTTTCTTT
few,TRBV4-3,TRBJ2-3,NA,CASSHGTGRDTQYF,TGCGCCAGCAGCCATGGGACCGGCCGGGATACGCAGTATTTT
NA,TRBV4-3,TRBJ2-2,TRBD1,CASRWARQGNTGELFF,TGCGCCAGCCGATGGGCCCGACAGGGGAACACCGGGGAGCTGTTTTTT
NA,TRBV5-8,TRBJ1-2,NA,CASSLGPAGGVYGYTF,TGTGCCAGCAGCTTGGGCCCGGCGGGGGGGGTCTATGGCTACACCTTC
NA,TRBV19,TRBJ2-1,NA,CASSPTDSSYNEQFF,TGTGCCAGTAGTCCAACAGACAGCTCCTACAATGAGCAGTTCTTC
few,TRBV7-9,TRBJ1-2,NA,CASSLGPGEGPSSNYGYTF,TGTGCCAGCAGCTTAGGGCCTGGGGAGGGGCCTTCGTCTAACTATGGCTACACCTTC
once,TRBV27,TRBJ2-3,TRBD2,CASSDYLAGGPTDTQYF,TGTGCCAGCAGCGACTACCTAGCGGGGGGGCCCACAGATACGCAGTATTTT
NA,TRBV15,TRBJ1-1,NA,CATSAGQSEAFF,TGTGCCACCAGCGCCGGACAGTCAGAAGCTTTCTTT
NA,TRBV4-3,TRBJ1-2,NA,CASSRGTGLYGYTF,TGCGCCAGCAGCCGAGGGACGGGCCTTTATGGCTACACCTTC
once,TRBV29-1,TRBJ2-7,NA,CSVRTWGGDIYEQYF,TGCAGCGTTCGAACGTGGGGGGGCGATATCTACGAGCAGTACTTC
few,TRBV4-2,TRBJ1-2,NA,CASSLRGGGYGYTF,TGTGCCAGCAGCCTTAGAGGAGGGGGCTATGGCTACACCTTC
NA,TRBV25-1,TRBJ2-1,NA,CASSELFGGSNEQFF,TGTGCCAGCAGTGAATTGTTTGGGGGAAGTAATGAGCAGTTCTTC
NA,TRBV7-6,TRBJ2-4,TRBD2,CASSLEAGAGGDNIQYF,TGTGCCAGCAGCTTAGAGGCAGGCGCGGGGGGTGACAACATTCAGTACTTC
few,TRBV19,TRBJ1-6,TRBD1,CASSPGQYNSPLHF,TGTGCCAGTAGTCCGGGACAGTATAATTCACCCCTCCACTTT
NA,TRBV7-9,TRBJ2-3,NA,CASSLLGVDYTDTQYF,TGTGCCAGCAGCTTACTGGGGGTGGACTACACAGATACGCAGTATTTT
NA,TRBV15,TRBJ1-2,TRBD1,CATSGNRGRNYGYTF,TGTGCCACCAGCGGAAACAGGGGGCGCAACTATGGCTACACCTTC
NA,TRBV6-1,TRBJ1-6,NA,CASRGGYDNSPLHF,TGTGCCAGCAGGGGGGGTTACGATAATTCACCCCTCCACTTT
NA,TRBV19,TRBJ2-3,NA,CASSIPWGAETDTQYF,TGTGCCAGTAGTATACCTTGGGGGGCGGAGACAGATACGCAGTATTTT
NA,TRBV5-6,TRBJ2-7,NA,CASSPWAGLRYEQYF,TGTGCCAGCAGTCCTTGGGCAGGTTTAAGGTATGAGCAGTACTTC
NA,TRBV6-5,TRBJ1-1,TRBD1,CASSWGTGSPTEAFF,TGTGCCAGCAGTTGGGGGACAGGGAGCCCCACTGAAGCTTTCTTT
NA,TRBV21-1,TRBJ2-1,NA,CASSDRDGRNEQFF,TGTGCCAGCAGCGACCGGGACGGACGGAATGAGCAGTTCTTC
few,TRBV6-1,TRBJ1-1,NA,CASSEEGTQNTEAFF,TGTGCCAGCAGTGAAGAGGGGACACAGAACACTGAAGCTTTCTTT
NA,TRBV4-3,TRBJ1-1,NA,CASSQGAFFGMNTEAFF,TGCGCCAGCAGCCAAGGGGCCTTCTTTGGGATGAACACTGAAGCTTTCTTT
once,TRBV7-8,TRBJ2-1,NA,CASSFPGNEQFF,TGTGCCAGCAGCTTCCCAGGTAATGAGCAGTTCTTC
NA,TRBV5-1,TRBJ2-6,NA,CASSLEASGANVLTF,TGCGCCAGCAGCTTGGAGGCCTCTGGGGCCAACGTCCTGACTTTC
NA,TRBV5-1,TRBJ2-2,NA,CASSFGAPGTGELFF,TGCGCCAGCAGCTTTGGTGCTCCGGGCACCGGGGAGCTGTTTTTT
NA,TRBV19,TRBJ2-2,TRBD2,CATSYGGALAGELFF,TGTGCCACCTCATACGGGGGGGCCTTAGCCGGGGAGCTGTTTTTT
NA,TRBV29-1,TRBJ1-2,NA,CSVESQGGISGGYTF,TGCAGCGTTGAATCTCAGGGCGGTATTAGTGGTGGCTACACCTTC
few,TRBV29-1,TRBJ1-5,NA,CSVETQTNQPQHF,TGCAGCGTTGAAACGCAGACTAATCAGCCCCAGCATTTT
once,TRBV7-9,TRBJ2-7,NA,CASSNYMTPWEQYF,TGTGCCAGCAGCAATTATATGACTCCTTGGGAGCAGTACTTC
few,TRBV9,TRBJ2-7,NA,CASSVVGGGLAEQYF,TGTGCCAGCAGCGTAGTGGGCGGAGGACTTGCGGAGCAGTACTTC
NA,TRBV7-9,TRBJ2-5,TRBD2,CASSLASSGGETQYF,TGTGCCAGCAGCTTAGCGTCTAGCGGGGGAGAGACCCAGTACTTC
NA,TRBV7-8,TRBJ2-7,NA,CASSRPGYEQYF,TGTGCCAGCAGCCGTCCTGGGTACGAGCAGTACTTC
few,TRBV29-1,TRBJ1-1,NA,CSVQQNTEAFF,TGCAGCGTTCAACAGAACACTGAAGCTTTCTTT
NA,TRBV4-3,TRBJ2-1,NA,CASSQEKSYNEQFF,TGCGCCAGCAGCCAAGAGAAAAGCTACAATGAGCAGTTCTTC
NA,TRBV7-6,TRBJ2-1,NA,CASSPGDEQFF,TGTGCCAGCAGCCCAGGGGATGAGCAGTTCTTC
NA,TRBV4-1,TRBJ1-1,NA,CASSQGGASGAAFF,TGCGCCAGCAGCCAAGGGGGGGCCTCCGGGGCAGCTTTCTTT